These 16 T cell receptor beta chains were all obtained from the same sample, sequenced in a study of blood T cell repertoires in COVID-19. TCRdb's table, derived via immunoSEQ multiplex PCR, lists solely in-frame clones and lacks some. The repertoire has under 500,000 clones, nearly 90% of them found once; the top ten carry roughly 1.8%. Material: PBMCs or T cells enriched from blood (not recorded which). The receptors were gathered from a woman aged 18-29 years with acute COVID-19.

V gene TRBV4-3 combines with J gene TRBJ2-1, with D maybe TRBD2 (6 bases). From germline, CDR1 is LGHNA and CDR2 YSLEER. This CDR3 has 15 amino acids. V was clipped by 5 bases and J by 5 bases, with 16 bases between them. This CDR3 is CASSINSGPNNEQFF. The CDR3 DNA is TGCGCCAGCAGCATCAATAGCGGACCGAACAATGAGCAGTTCTTC.

This clone was seen once. The chain carries TRBV19 and TRBJ1-5; D is perhaps TRBD1 (5 bases). The V gene's germline CDR1 is LNHDA and CDR2 SQIVND (reference sequence). The CDR3 runs 14 residues. Trimming removed 2 bases from V and 4 bases from J, with 9 bases in between. In DNA, the CDR3 is TGTGCCAGTAGTATACCCAGGGAAAATCAGCCCCAGCATTTT. Translated: CASSIPRENQPQHF.

The V call is TRBV2, the J call TRBJ1-6; 9 bases map to TRBD1. Germline CDR1 reads SNHLY; CDR2 reads FYNNEI. V trimming: 4 bases; J trimming: 5 bases; junction bases outside the gene matches: 3. The CDR3 length is 15 residues. CDR3 in amino acids: CASSARQGDNSPLHF. The CDR3 region has the DNA TGTGCCAGCAGTGCCCGACAGGGGGATAATTCACCCCTCCACTTT.

J is TRBJ2-2 and V is TRBV6-5; a weak D match, TRBD2 (6 bases). This CDR3 comprises 15 residues. The V end was cut by 8 bases, the J end by 5 bases, with 18 bases between. Germline V gene sequence: CDR1 MNHEY, CDR2 SVGAGI. The CDR3, as DNA: TGTGCCAGCGAGTCGGACCTTGGGGGGACCGGGGAGCTGTTTTTT. Encoded protein: CASESDLGGTGELFF.

The J gene is TRBJ1-2, the V gene TRBV11-2; D not resolved. V dropped 2 bases and J dropped 8 bases, with 15 bases sitting between them. Germline CDR1 SGHAT, CDR2 FQNNGV. The CDR3 loop spans 14 amino acids. The CDR3 DNA is TGTGCCAGCAGCTTACCATTCGCGGGTTCGGGCTACACCTTC. Residues: CASSLPFAGSGYTF. The whole variable domain, filled in from reference TRBV11-2 and TRBJ1-2, reads EAGVAQSPRYKIIEKRQSVAFWCNPISGHATLYWYQQILGQGPKLLIQFQNNGVVDDSQLPKDRFSAERLKGVDSTLKIQPAKLEDSAVYLCASSLPFAGSGYTFGSGTRLTVV.

This clone is a singleton in its sample. The V gene is TRBV5-1, the J gene TRBJ2-5, with D tentatively TRBD2 (7 bases). Trimming pared 3 bases from V and 2 bases from J, leaving 26 bases between. CDR3 size: 19 residues. Germline V lookup: CDR1 SGHRS, CDR2 YFSETQ. The CDR3 region has the DNA TGCGCCAGCAGCTATAAAAACTCAACCGGGGGGCCAAGGCAAGAGACCCAGTACTTC. Protein: CASSYKNSTGGPRQETQYF.

The genes are TRBV7-2 and TRBJ1-1; 9 bases align to TRBD1. V lost 5 bases, J lost 5 bases, and 6 bases stayed unmatched. Germline V gives CDR1 SGHTA, CDR2 FQGNSA. The CDR3 is made up of 14 amino acids. CDR3 in amino acids: CASSGTGRVTEAFF. The DNA of the CDR3 is TGTGCCAGCAGCGGGACAGGGAGGGTGACTGAAGCTTTCTTT.

J is TRBJ1-2 and V is TRBV18, with TRBD1 identical over 7 bases. The junction had 6 bases not matched to a gene; V was cut back by 3 bases and J by 5 bases. There are 14 residues in the CDR3. CDR1 KGHSH and CDR2 LQKENI come from the germline V gene. The CDR3, as DNA: TGTGCCAGCTCACCCGGGACAGACGTTTATGGCTACACCTTC. This gives the protein CASSPGTDVYGYTF.

The gene calls are TRBV7-9 and TRBJ1-1, with D perhaps TRBD1 (6 bases). The germline CDR1 and CDR2 sequences are SEHNR and FQNEAQ (reference sequence). This CDR3 comprises 15 residues. Trimming stripped 1 base from V and 5 bases from J, with 14 bases between. As DNA, the CDR3 is TGTGCCAGCAGCTTAGAATCCTGGGGGCGGACTGAAGCTTTCTTT. Residues: CASSLESWGRTEAFF.

The chain uses TRBV19 and TRBJ1-5; 10 nucleotides agree with TRBD1. Germline V CDR1 and CDR2: LNHDA, SQIVND (reference sequence). The junction had 10 bases not matched to a gene; V was cut back by 6 bases and J by 2 bases. The CDR3 consists of 17 residues. CDR3 loop: CASSRTGGESGNQPQHF. CDR3 nucleotide sequence: TGTGCCAGTAGCAGGACAGGGGGAGAGAGCGGCAATCAGCCCCAGCATTTT.

Only one count was recorded for this clone. The gene calls are TRBV19 and TRBJ1-5, with 9 bases fitting TRBD1. V shed 10 bases, J shed 2 bases, and the junction held 3 bases outside the gene matches. Germline-derived CDR1 and CDR2 are LNHDA and SQIVND (reference sequence). This CDR3 has 13 amino acids. DNA for the CDR3: TGTGCCACCTGGACAGGGGGCAATCAGCCCCAGCATTTT. Amino acids: CATWTGGNQPQHF.

This sequence joins TRBV30 and TRBJ2-7, with a possible D match to TRBD1 (7 bases). V was trimmed by 4 bases and J by 6 bases, leaving 19 bases between them. Germline CDR1 reads GTSNPN; CDR2 reads SVGIG (reference sequence). This CDR3 is built from 14 residues. The CDR3 here is CAWKRGTAGGEQYF. CDR3 in DNA: TGTGCCTGGAAACGGGGGACAGCCGGCGGCGAGCAGTACTTC.

V is TRBV19 and J is TRBJ1-3; D unclear. The CDR3 has 14 amino acids. Germline V gene data show CDR1 as LNHDA and CDR2 as SQIVND (reference sequence). Between the trimmed V and J ends, which lost 9 bases and 0 bases, there was a span of 12 bases. Written as DNA, the CDR3 is TGTGCCAGCAAGAACCTGAGCTCTGGAAACACCATATATTTT. It is translated as CASKNLSSGNTIYF.

The chain employs TRBV3-1 (or the pseudogene TRBV3-2) and TRBJ1-5; 9 bases map to TRBD1. CDR1 LGHDT and CDR2 YNNKEL come from the germline V gene (reference sequence). V shed 3 bases and J 7 bases; nucleotides not matched to a gene: 7. The CDR3 loop spans 15 amino acids. The chain's CDR3 is CASSHQGQGGQPQHF. In nucleotides, the CDR3 is TGTGCCAGCAGCCACCAGGGACAGGGAGGACAGCCCCAGCATTTT.

The genes are TRBV19 and TRBJ2-7, with 9 bases fitting TRBD2. There are 15 residues in the CDR3. V lost 5 bases, J lost 3 bases, and 8 bases stayed unmatched. Germline V gene data show CDR1 as LNHDA and CDR2 as SQIVND (reference sequence). DNA for the CDR3: TGTGCCAGTAGTTCCGGCGGGAGGGCCTACTACGAGCAGTACTTC. It yields the protein CASSSGGRAYYEQYF. Filled out from reference TRBV19 and TRBJ2-7, the complete variable domain reads DGGITQSPKYLFRKEGQNVTLSCEQNLNHDAMYWYRQDPGQGLRLIYYSQIVNDFQKGDIAEGYSVSREKKESFPLTVTSAQKNPTAFYLCASSSGGRAYYEQYFGPGTRLTVT.

The rearrangement links TRBV6-5 to TRBJ1-1, with a tentative D call TRBD1 (5 bases). Germline V lookup: CDR1 MNHEY, CDR2 SVGAGI. There are 13 residues in the CDR3. Trimming pared 4 bases from V and 9 bases from J, leaving 15 bases between. DNA for the CDR3: TGTGCCAGCAGTTCCGGGACTGCTAACAAAGCTTTCTTT. Translation: CASSSGTANKAFF.